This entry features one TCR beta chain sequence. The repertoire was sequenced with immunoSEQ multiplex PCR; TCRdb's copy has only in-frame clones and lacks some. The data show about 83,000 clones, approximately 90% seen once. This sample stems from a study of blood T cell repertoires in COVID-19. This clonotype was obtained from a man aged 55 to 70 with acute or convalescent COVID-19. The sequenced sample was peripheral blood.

CDR3 DNA sequence: TGTGCCAGCAGCTCTCTTCAGGGCGGCAATCAGCCCCAGCATTTT. This encodes CASSSLQGGNQPQHF. V and J are TRBV6-6 and TRBJ1-5; possibly TRBD1 for D (5 bases). Germline V gene data show CDR1 as MNHNY and CDR2 as SVGAGI (reference sequence). The V and J ends lost 6 bases and 2 bases respectively, with 14 bases between them. The length of the CDR3 is 15 residues.